This T cell receptor (beta chain) was retrieved from a study of T cell changes during pregnancy in multiple sclerosis. TCRdb keeps only in-frame clones here, not all; method: immunoSEQ multiplex PCR. The sample contains under 6,000 clones, 81% of which appear only once. The sample in question was CD8+ T cells from peripheral blood mononuclear cells, obtained in the second trimester of pregnancy. The TCR originated in a female donor in good health, enrolled as a control in a pregnancy study.

The CDR3 spells CASSETSGGAFSEQFF. The CDR3 region has the DNA TGTGCCAGCAGTGAAACTAGCGGGGGGGCCTTCTCCGAGCAGTTCTTC. This chain uses TRBV2 with TRBJ2-1; 13 bases agree with TRBD2. V was pared by 2 bases and J by 10 bases, with 8 bases of the junction left unmatched. Germline CDR1 SNHLY, CDR2 FYNNEI. This CDR3 has 16 amino acids. The whole variable domain, filled in from reference TRBV2 and TRBJ2-1, reads EPEVTQTPSHQVTQMGQEVILRCVPISNHLYFYWYRQILGQKVEFLVSFYNNEISEKSEIFDDQFSVERPDGSNFTLKIRSTKLEDSAMYFCASSETSGGAFSEQFFGPGTRLTVL.